A single T cell receptor (beta chain) is shown here with its context. What antigen it recognizes has not been identified. Base qualities are missing; no much larger clone stands one base away. This sample stems from a study of blood T cell repertoires in COVID-19 (dated by TCRdb to between 2020 and 2021). Regarding the research as a whole: Collaborator samples came from the United States, Italy and Spain and covered acute and convalescent phases of COVID-19. The repertoires were released in a freely available public database meant as a resource for research on the immune response to SARS-CoV-2. HLA class I and class II types, where available, came from metadata supplied by the sample provider rather than from assay-based typing. The samples were drawn from two sources: the first 160 participants of the ongoing ImmuneRACE study, and fewer than 1,500 subjects contributed by 6 global collaborators. The dataset comprised deeply sampled blood TCRbeta repertoires from subjects exposed to, actively infected with, or recovered from COVID-19. The prospective study material was composed of cDNA or gDNA derived from T cells, B-cell-depleted T cells, or PBMCs. The sample metadata nearly always contained a de-identified subject ID, COVID-19 status, age in years and sex. General conclusions and limits of the study: The quantity of clinical and demographic metadata differed by source and by participant and was supplied without curation.

The immunoSEQ Assay, a bias-controlled multiplex PCR, was used to amplify TCRbeta CDR3 regions from genomic DNA. As for the original processing: The number of nucleated cells in each sample was estimated by amplification of reference gene primers within the assay. To quantify the absolute abundance of each unique TCRbeta CDR3 rearrangement, sequence reads were collapsed and filtered. Productive Simpson clonality was computed per sample as the square root of Simpson's diversity index over productive rearrangements. TCRdb obtained this table from immuneACCESS and retained in-frame rearrangements with V and J assigned. These tables miss some clones; where compared with another copy, unresolved V genes account for less than half of the shortfall, and the remainder is unexplained. The V and J calls and clone size were taken over from that table, and D and trimming were inferred from the DNA. The table for this sample lists over 45,000 clones; about 77% of them were counted only once. Around 20% of the sample comes from the top ten.

The germline V gene (reference sequence) yields SGHNT for CDR1 and YYREEE for CDR2. After removal of 0 bases from V and 7 bases from J, the junction retains 6 bases not matched to a gene. From the cysteine up to the phenylalanine, the CDR3 has a length of 17 residues. Only CDR3 DNA is held: 51 bases, read in frame from base 1. Whole blood was collected in K2EDTA tubes by collaborating institutions according to the institutions' own protocols. For TCRbeta analysis, collaborators shipped samples in one of three forms: frozen whole blood, isolated PBMCs, or DNA extracted from either of those sample types.

Source material: peripheral blood. The sequence derives from a human donor with active or convalescent COVID-19. The donor label of this sample is uncertain. The chain was built from TRBV5-4 and TRBJ2-1, with 14 bases in between that match TRBD2. CDR3 protein: CASSLAGTSGSRNEQFF. The DNA sequence is TGTGCCAGCAGCTTGGCCGGGACTAGCGGGAGTCGGAATGAGCAGTTCTTC.